A single sample gave rise to the 9 T cell receptor beta chains below, sequenced in a study of blood T cell repertoires in COVID-19 (dated by TCRdb to between 2020 and 2021). The library was built by means of the immunoSEQ multiplex PCR assay. In its TCRdb copy, this immuneACCESS table keeps in-frame sequences only and misses some clones. Where compared with another copy, unresolved V genes explain less than half of these, and the others have no known cause. This sample lists under 200,000 clones; 87% were detected once. Together, the top ten hold 3.9% of the sample. Sequenced material: peripheral blood. The source of these receptors is a woman in her sixties who had recovered from COVID-19.

This chain uses TRBV3-1 (or the pseudogene TRBV3-2) with TRBJ1-4; D uncertain. This CDR3 comprises 16 residues. Per the germline V gene, CDR1 is LGHDT and CDR2 is YNNKEL (reference sequence). Deletions cut 0 bases from V and 5 bases from J, with 13 bases between. The CDR3 sequence is CASSQDRGVENEKLFF. For the CDR3, the DNA is TGTGCCAGCAGCCAAGATCGCGGGGTGGAGAATGAAAAACTGTTTTTT.

The chain carries TRBV10-1 and TRBJ2-7; possible D gene TRBD2, 6 bases. CDR1 is WNHNN, CDR2 SYGVQD, per germline (reference sequence). Deletions cut 11 bases from V and 3 bases from J, with 23 bases between. This CDR3 contains 15 residues. The CDR3 nucleotides are TGCGCCGCGACTCTCGGGAGTGTTTTCTACTACGAGCAGTACTTC. Translating gives CAATLGSVFYYEQYF.

The chain employs TRBV5-4 and TRBJ2-7, with D possibly being TRBD1 (5 bases). CDR1 is SGHNT and CDR2 is YYREEE in the germline V gene (reference sequence). The CDR3 loop spans 14 amino acids. Trimming removed 6 bases at V and 7 bases at J, with 20 bases between. For the CDR3, the DNA is TGTGCCAGCACAATATGGCAGGGCAGAAATGAGCAGTACTTC. Amino acids: CASTIWQGRNEQYF. The entire variable domain, with the rest obtained from reference TRBV5-4 and TRBJ2-7, is as follows: ETGVTQSPTHLIKTRGQQVTLRCSSQSGHNTVSWYQQALGQGPQFIFQYYREEENGRGNFPPRFSGLQFPNYSSELNVNALELDDSALYLCASTIWQGRNEQYFGPGTRLTVT.

This chain connects TRBV10-1 to TRBJ2-1; 10 bases align to TRBD1. Losses at the gene ends were 2 bases for V and 8 bases for J; bases not matched to a gene: 12. CDR3 length: 17 amino acids. Germline lookup yields CDR1 WNHNN and CDR2 SYGVQD (reference sequence). CDR3 DNA: TGCGCCAGCAGTGAGGGGGGTTTGGGACAGGGGAACCATGAGCAGTTCTTC. Residues: CASSEGGLGQGNHEQFF.

The genes are TRBV5-4 and TRBJ2-7; tentatively, D is TRBD2 (6 bases). This CDR3 comprises 15 residues. Per the germline V gene, CDR1 is SGHNT and CDR2 is YYREEE (reference sequence). Between the trimmed V and J ends, which lost 1 base and 3 bases, there was a span of 14 bases. The CDR3, as DNA: TGTGCCAGCAGCTTGCAAGGCCCTAGCGTCTACGAGCAGTACTTC. Protein sequence: CASSLQGPSVYEQYF.

The gene calls are TRBV10-3 and TRBJ2-6, with D possibly matching TRBD1 (5 bases). From germline, CDR1 is ENHRY and CDR2 SYGVKD. The CDR3 covers 16 residues. Trimming cost V 3 bases and J 0 bases, with 9 bases left between them. Here the CDR3 DNA reads TGTGCCATCAGTGATTCCGACAGCTCTGGGGCCAACGTCCTGACTTTC. Its translation is CAISDSDSSGANVLTF.

This clone has more than one count but fewer than ten. This chain links TRBV7-9 with TRBJ2-3; 8 nucleotides line up with TRBD2. Germline-derived CDR1 and CDR2 are SEHNR and FQNEAQ (reference sequence). V lost 5 bases and J lost 0; bases outside the gene matches: 7. There are 16 residues in the CDR3. The CDR3 DNA sequence: TGTGCCAGCAGCCCCCAGCGGGGGAGTAGCACAGATACGCAGTATTTT. Amino acids: CASSPQRGSSTDTQYF.

This clone was counted once. The V gene is TRBV24-1, the J gene TRBJ1-4, with D perhaps TRBD1 (6 bases). The CDR3 consists of 15 residues. Germline V gives CDR1 KGHDR, CDR2 SFDVKD. Trimming stripped 1 base from V and 6 bases from J, with 11 bases between. The CDR3 spells CATSDFQGMDEKLFF. DNA of the CDR3: TGTGCCACCAGTGATTTTCAGGGGATGGATGAAAAACTGTTTTTT.

The chain carries TRBV29-1 and TRBJ2-7; weak D call: TRBD2 (5 bases). Germline lookup yields CDR1 SQVTM and CDR2 ANQGSEA. With 1 base removed from V and 4 bases from J, the gap between germline ends came to 11 bases. The CDR3 contains 13 residues. The CDR3: CSVEGEGRYEQYF. The CDR3 DNA follows: TGCAGCGTTGAAGGTGAGGGAAGGTACGAGCAGTACTTC.